This T cell receptor (beta chain) was recorded in a study of blood T cell repertoires in COVID-19. Study context: The cDNA or gDNA used as material had been derived from T cells, B-cell-depleted T cells, or PBMCs.

Per the authors' pipeline: The authors estimated nucleated cell counts from reference gene primer amplification. Clones were sequenced by immunoSEQ multiplex PCR, and TCRdb holds only the in-frame ones, with some missing. V and J calls plus clone size are reproduced from that table; the DNA served to infer D and trimming. The sample has roughly 140,000 clones, roughly 72% seen once. The V gene lost 5 bases and the J gene lost 0 bases, with 14 bases spanning the gap. Per germline, CDR1 LNHNV and CDR2 YYDKDF (reference sequence). This CDR3 region has 16 residues. The TCR originated in a woman at least 80 years old with acute or convalescent COVID-19. V gene TRBV15 combines with J gene TRBJ1-5; D may be TRBD1 (5 bases). The sample comprised peripheral blood. The CDR3: CATSASRGNSNQPQHF. The CDR3 DNA reads as TGTGCCACCAGCGCCTCCCGGGGGAATAGCAATCAGCCCCAGCATTTT.